The source of this T cell receptor beta chain is a study of T cell responses to AZD1222 COVID-19 vaccine. The CDR3 covers 14 residues. The germline V gene encodes CDR1 ENHRY and CDR2 SYGVKD. V lost 3 bases and J 1 base, leaving 7 bases between the germline ends. Sequencing was performed with immunoSEQ multiplex PCR; in TCRdb, only in-frame clones are kept and a portion is missing. The sample has some 67,000 clones; 83% are singletons. The source material was peripheral blood, sampled 28 days after the second AZD1222 dose. This chain joins TRBV10-3 and TRBJ1-3; D gene ambiguous. The receptor was isolated from an adult who received the AZD1222 COVID-19 vaccine. The CDR3: CAISEASSGNTIYF. DNA for the CDR3: TGTGCCATCAGTGAAGCGAGTTCTGGAAACACCATATATTTT.